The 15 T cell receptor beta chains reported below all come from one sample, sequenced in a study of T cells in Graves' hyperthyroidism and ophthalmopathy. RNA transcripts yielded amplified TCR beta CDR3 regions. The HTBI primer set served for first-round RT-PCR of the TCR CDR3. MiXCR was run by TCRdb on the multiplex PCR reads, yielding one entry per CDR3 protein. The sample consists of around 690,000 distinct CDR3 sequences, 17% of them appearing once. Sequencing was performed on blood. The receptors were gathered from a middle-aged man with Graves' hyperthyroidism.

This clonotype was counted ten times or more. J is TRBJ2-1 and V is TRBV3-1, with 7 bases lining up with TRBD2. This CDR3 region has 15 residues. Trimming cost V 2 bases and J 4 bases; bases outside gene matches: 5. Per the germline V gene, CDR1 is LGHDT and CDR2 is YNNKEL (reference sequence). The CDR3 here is CASSQMASGYNEQFF. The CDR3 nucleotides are TGTGCCAGCAGCCAAATGGCTAGCGGATACAATGAGCAGTTCTTC.

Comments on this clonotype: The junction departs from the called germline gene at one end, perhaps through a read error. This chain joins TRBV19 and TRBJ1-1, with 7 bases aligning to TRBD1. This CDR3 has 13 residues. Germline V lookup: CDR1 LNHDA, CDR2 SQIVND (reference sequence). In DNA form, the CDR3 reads TGTGCCGGTAGTACAGGGGTGAACACTGAAGCTTTCTTT. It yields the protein CAGSTGVNTEAFF.

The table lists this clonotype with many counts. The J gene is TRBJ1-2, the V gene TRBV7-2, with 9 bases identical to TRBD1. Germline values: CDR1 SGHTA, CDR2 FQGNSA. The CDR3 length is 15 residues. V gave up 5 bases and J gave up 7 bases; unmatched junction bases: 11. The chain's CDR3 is CASSPTTGQGFGYTF. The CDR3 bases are TGTGCCAGCAGCCCTACGACCGGACAGGGGTTTGGCTACACCTTC. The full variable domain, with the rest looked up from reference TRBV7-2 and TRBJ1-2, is GAGVSQSPSNKVTEKGKDVELRCDPISGHTALYWYRQSLGQGLEFLIYFQGNSAPDKSGLPSDRFSAERTGGSVSTLTIQRTQQEDSAVYLCASSPTTGQGFGYTFGSGTRLTVV.

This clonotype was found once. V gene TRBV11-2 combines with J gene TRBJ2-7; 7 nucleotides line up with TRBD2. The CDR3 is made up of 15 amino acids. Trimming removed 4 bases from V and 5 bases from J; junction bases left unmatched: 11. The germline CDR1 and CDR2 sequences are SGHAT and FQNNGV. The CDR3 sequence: CASSSAGTTQNEQYF. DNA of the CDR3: TGTGCCAGCAGCTCCGCCGGGACTACCCAGAACGAGCAGTACTTC.

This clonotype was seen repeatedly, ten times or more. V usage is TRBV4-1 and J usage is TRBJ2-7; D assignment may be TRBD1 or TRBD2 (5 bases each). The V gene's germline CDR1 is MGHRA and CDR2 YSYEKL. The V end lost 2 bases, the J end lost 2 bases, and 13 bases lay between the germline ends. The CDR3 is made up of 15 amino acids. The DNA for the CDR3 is TGCGCCAGCAGCCAACTCCGGGACCAGGCCTACGAGCAGTACTTC. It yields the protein CASSQLRDQAYEQYF.

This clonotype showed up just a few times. This chain's CDR3 is CASSQAAGNEQFF. CDR3 DNA: TGTGCCAGCAGCCAAGCCGCAGGCAATGAGCAGTTCTTC. This chain connects TRBV3-1 to TRBJ2-1; D unresolved. Trimming cost V 1 base and J 6 bases, with 7 bases left between them. The CDR3 is made up of 13 amino acids. CDR1 LGHDT and CDR2 YNNKEL come from the germline V gene (reference sequence).

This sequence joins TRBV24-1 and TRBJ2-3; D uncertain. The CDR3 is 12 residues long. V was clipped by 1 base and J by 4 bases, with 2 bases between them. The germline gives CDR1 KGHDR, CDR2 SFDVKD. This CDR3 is CATSDFADTQYF. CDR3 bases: TGTGCCACCAGTGATTTCGCAGATACGCAGTATTTT.

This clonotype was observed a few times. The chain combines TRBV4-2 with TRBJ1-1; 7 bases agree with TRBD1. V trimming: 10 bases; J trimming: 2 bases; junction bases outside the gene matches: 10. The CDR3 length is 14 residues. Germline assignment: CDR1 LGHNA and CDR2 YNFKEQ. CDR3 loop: CATKRQGKNTEAFF. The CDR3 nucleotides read TGTGCCACCAAAAGACAGGGCAAAAACACTGAAGCTTTCTTT.

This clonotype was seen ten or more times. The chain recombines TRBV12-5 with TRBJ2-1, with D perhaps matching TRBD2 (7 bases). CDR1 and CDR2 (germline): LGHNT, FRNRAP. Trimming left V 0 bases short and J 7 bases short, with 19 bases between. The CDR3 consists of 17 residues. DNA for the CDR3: TGTGCTAGTGGTTTGGTCCGAGGGGGGGATAGCAAGAATGAGCAGTTCTTC. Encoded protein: CASGLVRGGDSKNEQFF.

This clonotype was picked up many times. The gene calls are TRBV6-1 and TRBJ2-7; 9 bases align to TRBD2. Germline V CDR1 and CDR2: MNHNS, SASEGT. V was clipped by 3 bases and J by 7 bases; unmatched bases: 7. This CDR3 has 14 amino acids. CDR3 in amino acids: CASSDVAGVEEQYF. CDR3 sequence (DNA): TGTGCCAGCAGTGACGTAGCGGGAGTCGAGGAGCAGTACTTC.

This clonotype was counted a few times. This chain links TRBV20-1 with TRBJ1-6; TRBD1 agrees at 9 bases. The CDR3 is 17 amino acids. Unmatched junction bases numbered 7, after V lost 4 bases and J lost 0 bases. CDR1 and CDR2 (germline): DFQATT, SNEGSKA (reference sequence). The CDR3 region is CSAIEGTGSSYNSPLHF. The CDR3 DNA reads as TGCAGTGCTATCGAGGGGACAGGGAGCTCCTATAATTCACCCCTCCACTTT.

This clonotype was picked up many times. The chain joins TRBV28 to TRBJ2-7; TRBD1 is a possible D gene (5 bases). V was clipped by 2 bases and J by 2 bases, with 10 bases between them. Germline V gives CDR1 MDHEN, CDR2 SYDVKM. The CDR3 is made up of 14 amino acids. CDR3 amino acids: CASSLTRVTYEQYF. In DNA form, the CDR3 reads TGTGCCAGCAGTTTAACCAGGGTCACCTACGAGCAGTACTTC.

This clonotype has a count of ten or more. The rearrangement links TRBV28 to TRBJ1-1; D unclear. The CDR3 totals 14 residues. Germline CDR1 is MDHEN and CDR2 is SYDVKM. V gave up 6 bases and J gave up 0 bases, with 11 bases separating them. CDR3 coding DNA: TGTGCCAGCAGCTCCGAGGATATGAACACTGAAGCTTTCTTT. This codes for CASSSEDMNTEAFF.

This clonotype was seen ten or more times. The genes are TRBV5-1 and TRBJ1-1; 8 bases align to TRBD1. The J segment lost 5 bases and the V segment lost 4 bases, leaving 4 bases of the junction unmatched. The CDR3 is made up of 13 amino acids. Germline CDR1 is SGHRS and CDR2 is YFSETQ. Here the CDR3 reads CASSETGETEAFF. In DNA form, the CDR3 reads TGCGCCAGCAGCGAGACAGGGGAGACTGAAGCTTTCTTT.

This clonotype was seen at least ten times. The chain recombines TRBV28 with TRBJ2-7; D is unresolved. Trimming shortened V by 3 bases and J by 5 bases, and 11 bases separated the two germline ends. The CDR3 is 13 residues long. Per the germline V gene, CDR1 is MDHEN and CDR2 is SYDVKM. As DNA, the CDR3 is TGTGCCAGCAGTTTCATACAGTTCCACGAGCAGTACTTC. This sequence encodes CASSFIQFHEQYF. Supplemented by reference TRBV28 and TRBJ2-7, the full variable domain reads DVKVTQSSRYLVKRTGEKVFLECVQDMDHENMFWYRQDPGLGLRLIYFSYDVKMKEKGDIPEGYSVSREKKERFSLILESASTNQTSMYLCASSFIQFHEQYFGPGTRLTVT.